This T cell receptor beta chain originates from a study of somatic mutations in cytotoxic T cells in rheumatoid arthritis. Overall study results and limits: Levels of CD8+ T-cell clonality in rheumatoid arthritis patients were statistically indistinguishable from those seen in age-matched healthy controls, with no significant difference.

For this clone: Its matching antigen is unknown.

Blood donors with median age approximately 61 years (range roughly 20-80), 55% female, served as healthy controls. This table comes from immunoSEQ multiplex PCR, and its TCRdb copy is limited to in-frame clones, with some not included. The repertoire holds roughly 11,000 clones, with 70% to 85% as singletons. V shed 3 bases and J shed 10 bases, with 8 bases lying between them. CDR1 and CDR2 (germline): SGDLS, YYNGEE. The CDR3 contains 11 residues. The specimen sequenced was CD8+ T cells sorted from blood. The chain has TRBV9 and TRBJ2-1, with D tentatively TRBD1 (6 bases). The TCR sequence derives from a woman aged 40 to 50 in good health. The DNA for the CDR3 is TGTGCCAGCAGCGCTGGGGGCGAGCAGTTCTTC. As protein: CASSAGGEQFF.